This entry lists 23 T cell receptor beta chains sequenced from one sample in a study of identical twins. MiXCR, run by TCRdb on the 5' RACE reads, gives a single entry per CDR3 protein. This table has about 890,000 distinct CDR3 sequences, roughly 12% appearing once. Another study also made use of these data, one on yellow fever vaccine responses in identical twins.

The material sequenced was PBMCs. Receptors were obtained from a woman under 30 in good health.

The V and J genes are TRBV20-1 and TRBJ2-1; tentative D call: TRBD1 (5 bases). This CDR3 has 11 amino acids. Trimming removed 3 bases from V and 13 bases from J, with 13 bases in between. CDR1 and CDR2 (germline): DFQATT, SNEGSKA (reference sequence). The CDR3 loop is CSARPWGTQFF. CDR3 DNA sequence: TGCAGTGCTAGGCCTTGGGGCACTCAGTTCTTC.

The chain uses TRBV24-1 and TRBJ2-5; 8 bases agree with TRBD1. The CDR3 is 16 residues long. Germline loops: CDR1 KGHDR, CDR2 SFDVKD. V was clipped by 6 bases and J by 5 bases; unmatched bases: 13. The CDR3 protein is CATSLNWDRKTETQYF. For the CDR3, the DNA is TGTGCCACCAGTTTAAACTGGGACAGGAAAACGGAGACCCAGTACTTC.

The chain employs TRBV11-2 and TRBJ1-2; D is undetermined. CDR1 is SGHAT and CDR2 is FQNNGV in the germline V gene. The V end lost 3 bases, the J end lost 3 bases, and 8 bases lay between the germline ends. This CDR3 is 13 amino acids long. CDR3 region: CASSFGQHYGYTF. The CDR3 nucleotides are TGTGCCAGCAGCTTTGGGCAGCACTATGGCTACACCTTC.

Comments on this clonotype: The junction does not match germline at one end; this may be a read error. The chain has TRBV11-2 and TRBJ2-1, with D unresolved. This CDR3 is built from 14 residues. Looked up from germline, CDR1 is SGHAT and CDR2 is FQNNGV. CDR3: CANSFQYSYNEQFF. The CDR3 coding sequence is TGTGCCAACAGCTTCCAGTACTCCTACAATGAGCAGTTCTTC.

This clonotype was seen ten or more times. The V gene is TRBV5-1, the J gene TRBJ1-5; the D is unclear. CDR3 length: 13 amino acids. CDR1 SGHRS and CDR2 YFSETQ come from the germline V gene. The V end was cut by 4 bases, the J end by 4 bases, with 9 bases between. Written as DNA, the CDR3 is TGCGCCAGCAGCCCCGGGATTAATCAGCCCCAGCATTTT. It yields the protein CASSPGINQPQHF.

V and J are TRBV20-1 and TRBJ1-1, with TRBD1 identical over 10 bases. Looked up from germline, CDR1 is DFQATT and CDR2 is SNEGSKA (reference sequence). This CDR3 region has 13 residues. V shed 5 bases, J shed 4 bases, and the junction held 4 bases outside the gene matches. CDR3 DNA sequence: TGCAGTGCTGAACGGACAGGGGGCACTGAAGCTTTCTTT. Translating it yields CSAERTGGTEAFF.

The genes are TRBV6-5 and TRBJ1-6; D may be TRBD1 (6 bases). The V end lost 3 bases, the J end lost 0 bases, and 9 bases lay between the germline ends. This CDR3 spans 16 amino acids. Looked up from germline, CDR1 is MNHEY and CDR2 is SVGAGI. CDR3 sequence: CASSYARGSYNSPLHF. In DNA form, the CDR3 reads TGTGCCAGCAGTTATGCCAGGGGCTCCTATAATTCACCCCTCCACTTT.

Many counts were recorded for this clonotype. This chain uses TRBV12-3 or TRBV12-4 with TRBJ2-2, with TRBD1 matching over 9 bases. The trim removed 5 bases at V and 3 bases at J, leaving 10 bases unmatched. The CDR3 totals 17 residues. The CDR3 DNA follows: TGTGCCAGCAGTCCGGGACAGGGAGGTTCATACACCGGGGAGCTGTTTTTT. Translating gives CASSPGQGGSYTGELFF.

This clonotype turned up a few times. The chain combines TRBV19 with TRBJ1-5; 7 bases align to TRBD1. Germline lookup yields CDR1 LNHDA and CDR2 SQIVND (reference sequence). This CDR3 spans 15 amino acids. V lost 8 bases, J lost 6 bases, and 13 bases stayed unmatched. The CDR3 spells CASLGARGLGQPQHF. CDR3 bases: TGTGCCAGTCTTGGTGCAAGGGGGCTGGGTCAGCCCCAGCATTTT. Drawing the rest from reference TRBV19 and TRBJ1-5, the complete variable domain is DGGITQSPKYLFRKEGQNVTLSCEQNLNHDAMYWYRQDPGQGLRLIYYSQIVNDFQKGDIAEGYSVSREKKESFPLTVTSAQKNPTAFYLCASLGARGLGQPQHFGDGTRLSIL.

This clonotype was seen more than once but under ten times. The J gene is TRBJ1-1, the V gene TRBV5-4; D unclear. CDR1 SGHNT and CDR2 YYREEE come from the germline V gene (reference sequence). Trimming pared 6 bases from V and 1 base from J, leaving 7 bases between. There are 12 residues in the CDR3. The CDR3 loop is CASKKQNTEAFF. DNA of the CDR3: TGTGCCAGCAAGAAGCAGAACACTGAAGCTTTCTTT.

This chain joins TRBV5-6 and TRBJ2-1; 7 bases agree with TRBD2. This CDR3 contains 17 residues. Germline lookup yields CDR1 SGHDT and CDR2 YYEEEE. Trimming cost V 5 bases and J 6 bases; bases outside gene matches: 17. CDR3: CASSRPKTSHSCNEQFF. CDR3 sequence (DNA): TGTGCCAGCAGTCGGCCCAAGACTAGCCATAGCTGCAATGAGCAGTTCTTC. Based on the CDR3 plus reference TRBV5-6 and TRBJ2-1, the full variable domain is DAGVTQSPTHLIKTRGQQVTLRCSPKSGHDTVSWYQQALGQGPQFIFQYYEEEERQRGNFPDRFSGHQFPNYSSELNVNALLLGDSALYLCASSRPKTSHSCNEQFFGPGTRLTVL.

The CDR3 nucleotides read TGTGCCAGCAGTGCGGACAGGGTTGTCACTGAAGCTTTCTTT. The encoded protein is CASSADRVVTEAFF. J is TRBJ1-1 and V is TRBV25-1, with 8 bases identical to TRBD1. The V gene end was trimmed by 4 bases and the J gene end by 4 bases; junction bases not matched to a gene: 5. Per the germline V gene, CDR1 is MGHDK and CDR2 is SYGVNS. The CDR3 length is 14 residues. Full variable domain (missing parts from reference TRBV25-1 and TRBJ1-1): EADIYQTPRYLVIGTGKKITLECSQTMGHDKMYWYQQDPGMELHLIHYSYGVNSTEKGDLSSESTVSRIRTEHFPLTLESARPSHTSQYLCASSADRVVTEAFFGQGTRLTVV.

This clonotype was detected a few times. The chain has TRBV6-1 and TRBJ2-3, with unresolved D. CDR1 MNHNS and CDR2 SASEGT come from the germline V gene. The CDR3 is made up of 14 amino acids. The V end lost 6 bases, the J end lost 0 bases, and 10 bases lay between the germline ends. The CDR3: CASRDDPSTDTQYF. As DNA, the CDR3 is TGTGCCAGCAGAGACGATCCTAGCACAGATACGCAGTATTTT.

This clonotype was found many times. The CDR3 DNA follows: TGCGCCAGCAGCTTAGGGACGAACATTAACAATGAGCAGTTCTTC. This encodes CASSLGTNINNEQFF. V and J are TRBV5-1 and TRBJ2-1; either TRBD1 or TRBD2 may supply D (5 bases each). CDR1 is SGHRS and CDR2 is YFSETQ in the germline V gene. This CDR3 is 15 amino acids long. V was clipped by 2 bases and J by 5 bases, with 14 bases between them.

The rearrangement uses TRBV20-1 and TRBJ2-7; 9 nucleotides agree with TRBD1. Per germline, CDR1 DFQATT and CDR2 SNEGSKA (reference sequence). V shed 3 bases, J shed 3 bases, and the junction held 12 bases outside the gene matches. The CDR3 covers 16 residues. As DNA, the CDR3 is TGCAGTGCTAGGCGTATACCCGGGACAGGGAGCTACGAGCAGTACTTC. Encoded protein: CSARRIPGTGSYEQYF.

This clonotype was found many times. This chain uses TRBV5-1 with TRBJ2-7, with 9 bases fitting TRBD2. The CDR3 sequence is 15 residues long. CDR1 SGHRS and CDR2 YFSETQ come from the germline V gene. With V trimmed by 0 bases and J by 3 bases, 4 bases remained unmatched. The CDR3 loop reads CASSLALAGDYEQYF. Written as DNA, the CDR3 is TGCGCCAGCAGCTTGGCATTAGCGGGAGACTACGAGCAGTACTTC.

This clonotype was seen a few times. The chain uses TRBV20-1 and TRBJ2-4; 7 nucleotides match TRBD1. The CDR3 loop spans 15 amino acids. The V and J ends lost 3 bases and 8 bases, in that order; junction bases with no gene match: 13. Per the germline V gene, CDR1 is DFQATT and CDR2 is SNEGSKA (reference sequence). CDR3 in amino acids: CSASDRQGNQDIQYF. The CDR3 DNA follows: TGCAGTGCTAGCGACAGACAGGGAAATCAAGACATTCAGTACTTC.

This clonotype appeared a few times. The chain carries TRBV2 and TRBJ2-1; 12 nucleotides match TRBD2. CDR3 size: 16 residues. In germline, CDR1 is SNHLY, CDR2 FYNNEI. V lost 6 bases, J lost 5 bases, and 8 bases stayed unmatched. This chain's CDR3 is CASSPGLAGPHNEQFF. The CDR3 DNA follows: TGTGCCAGCAGCCCGGGACTAGCGGGCCCTCACAATGAGCAGTTCTTC.

This clonotype was detected ten times or more. The chain is built from TRBV6-2 or TRBV6-3 and TRBJ1-1, with a tentative D call TRBD1 (6 bases). This CDR3 has 17 amino acids. Germline assignment: CDR1 MNHEY and CDR2 SVGEGT. The V and J ends lost 2 bases and 1 base respectively, with 17 bases between them. The CDR3 DNA sequence: TGTGCCAGCAGTTACCTTATCCAGGGGTGGGGGAACACTGAAGCTTTCTTT. Translating it yields CASSYLIQGWGNTEAFF.

The chain is built from TRBV5-6 and TRBJ2-5, with a possible D match to TRBD2 (5 bases). The V gene lost 3 bases and the J gene lost 0 bases, with 12 bases spanning the gap. Germline CDR1 is SGHDT and CDR2 is YYEEEE. The CDR3 totals 15 residues. This CDR3 reads CASSSTQRNQETQYF. DNA of the CDR3: TGTGCCAGCAGCTCCACCCAGCGGAACCAAGAGACCCAGTACTTC.

This clonotype was seen only a few times. V usage is TRBV5-1 and J usage is TRBJ2-7; 11 bases agree with TRBD2. Germline V lookup: CDR1 SGHRS, CDR2 YFSETQ. The CDR3 length is 15 residues. V lost 0 bases and J lost 4; bases outside the gene matches: 3. The CDR3 loop is CASSLVGLAEYEQYF. Written as DNA, the CDR3 is TGCGCCAGCAGCTTGGTGGGACTAGCGGAATACGAGCAGTACTTC.

The chain employs TRBV10-3 and TRBJ2-2; 9 positions agree with TRBD2. From germline, CDR1 is ENHRY and CDR2 SYGVKD. V trimming: 6 bases; J trimming: 3 bases; junction bases outside the gene matches: 5. This CDR3 is built from 15 residues. The CDR3 DNA reads as TGTGCCATCAGCGCGGGGGGGCCAGACACCGGGGAGCTGTTTTTT. Amino acids: CAISAGGPDTGELFF.

This clonotype was detected a few times. The V and J genes are TRBV7-2 and TRBJ1-1, with D uncertain. The CDR3 sequence is 11 residues long. The V and J ends lost 4 bases and 12 bases respectively, with 12 bases between them. Looked up from germline, CDR1 is SGHTA and CDR2 is FQGNSA. CDR3 amino acids: CASSSSTWPFF. DNA of the CDR3: TGTGCCAGCAGCTCTAGTACGTGGCCTTTCTTT.